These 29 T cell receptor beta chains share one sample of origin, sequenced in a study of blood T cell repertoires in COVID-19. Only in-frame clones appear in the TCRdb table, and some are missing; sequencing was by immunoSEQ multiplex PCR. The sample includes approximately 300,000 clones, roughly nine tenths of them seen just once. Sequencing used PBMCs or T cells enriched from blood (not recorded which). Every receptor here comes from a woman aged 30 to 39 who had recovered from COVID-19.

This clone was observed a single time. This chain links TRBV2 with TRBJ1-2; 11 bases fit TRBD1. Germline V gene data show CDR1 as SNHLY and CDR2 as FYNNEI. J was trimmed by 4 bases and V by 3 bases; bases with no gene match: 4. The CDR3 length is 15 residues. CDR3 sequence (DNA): TGTGCCAGCAGTGAGCAGGGACAGGGGGGCTATGGCTACACCTTC. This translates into CASSEQGQGGYGYTF.

The chain's CDR3 is CAISGQGFTEAFF. In nucleotides, the CDR3 is TGTGCCATCAGTGGACAGGGGTTCACTGAAGCTTTCTTT. The rearrangement links TRBV10-3 to TRBJ1-1, with 8 bases matching TRBD1. Germline V gene sequence: CDR1 ENHRY, CDR2 SYGVKD. This CDR3 has 13 amino acids. The trim removed 4 bases at V and 4 bases at J, leaving 2 bases unmatched.

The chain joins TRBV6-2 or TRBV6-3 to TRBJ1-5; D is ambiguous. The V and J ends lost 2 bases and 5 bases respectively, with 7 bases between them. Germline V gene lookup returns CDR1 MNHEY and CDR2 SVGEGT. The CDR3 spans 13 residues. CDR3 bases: TGTGCCAGCAGTTACCACCGAGATCAGCCCCAGCATTTT. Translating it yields CASSYHRDQPQHF.

This CDR3 reads CASSQDSVATNEKLFF. The CDR3 DNA is TGCGCCAGCAGCCAAGATTCCGTTGCAACTAATGAAAAACTGTTTTTT. The rearrangement links TRBV4-1 to TRBJ1-4; D is unclear. Between the trimmed V and J ends, which lost 0 bases and 0 bases, there was a span of 8 bases. Germline CDR1 MGHRA, CDR2 YSYEKL. CDR3 length: 16 amino acids.

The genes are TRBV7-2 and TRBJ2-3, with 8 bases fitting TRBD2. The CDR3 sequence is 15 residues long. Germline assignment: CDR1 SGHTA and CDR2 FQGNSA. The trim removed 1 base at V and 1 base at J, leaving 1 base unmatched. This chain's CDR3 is CASSLGGLGTDTQYF. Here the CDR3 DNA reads TGTGCCAGCAGCTTAGGGGGACTAGGCACAGATACGCAGTATTTT.

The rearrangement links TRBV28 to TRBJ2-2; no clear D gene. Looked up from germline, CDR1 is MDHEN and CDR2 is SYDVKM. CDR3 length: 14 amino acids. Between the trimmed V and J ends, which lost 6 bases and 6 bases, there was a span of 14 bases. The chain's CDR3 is CASSPGPRPGELFF. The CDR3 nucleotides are TGTGCCAGCAGCCCAGGCCCTCGCCCCGGGGAGCTGTTTTTT.

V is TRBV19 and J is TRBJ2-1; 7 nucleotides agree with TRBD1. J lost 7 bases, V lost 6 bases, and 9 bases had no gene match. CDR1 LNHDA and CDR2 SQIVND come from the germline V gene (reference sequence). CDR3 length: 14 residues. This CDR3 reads CASSLDRFANEQFF. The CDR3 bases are TGTGCCAGTAGCCTGGACAGGTTTGCGAATGAGCAGTTCTTC. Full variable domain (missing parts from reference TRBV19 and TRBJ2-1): DGGITQSPKYLFRKEGQNVTLSCEQNLNHDAMYWYRQDPGQGLRLIYYSQIVNDFQKGDIAEGYSVSREKKESFPLTVTSAQKNPTAFYLCASSLDRFANEQFFGPGTRLTVL.

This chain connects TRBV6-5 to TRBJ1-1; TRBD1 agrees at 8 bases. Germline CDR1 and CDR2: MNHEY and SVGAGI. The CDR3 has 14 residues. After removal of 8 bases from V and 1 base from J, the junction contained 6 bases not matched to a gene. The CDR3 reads CASGAGGENTEAFF. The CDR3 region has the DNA TGTGCCAGCGGGGCAGGGGGCGAGAACACTGAAGCTTTCTTT.

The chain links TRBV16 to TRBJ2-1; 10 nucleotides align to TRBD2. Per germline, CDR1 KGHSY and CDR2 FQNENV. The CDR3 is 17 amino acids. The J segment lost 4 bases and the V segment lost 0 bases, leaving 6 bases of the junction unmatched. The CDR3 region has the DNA TGTGCCAGCAGCCAATCGGCTAGCGGGAGTGGGTACAATGAGCAGTTCTTC. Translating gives CASSQSASGSGYNEQFF.

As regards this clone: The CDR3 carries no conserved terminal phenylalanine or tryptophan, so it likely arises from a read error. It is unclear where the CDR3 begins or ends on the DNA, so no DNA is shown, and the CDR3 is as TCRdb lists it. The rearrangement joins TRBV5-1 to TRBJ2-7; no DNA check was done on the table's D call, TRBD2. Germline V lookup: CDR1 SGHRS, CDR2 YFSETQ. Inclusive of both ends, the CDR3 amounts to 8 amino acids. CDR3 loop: CASTPGGP.

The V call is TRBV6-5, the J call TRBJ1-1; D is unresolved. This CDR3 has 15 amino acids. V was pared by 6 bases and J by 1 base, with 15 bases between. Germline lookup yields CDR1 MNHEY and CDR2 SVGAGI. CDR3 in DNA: TGTGCCAGCAGCCGCCAGAGGGTAGGGAACACTGAAGCTTTCTTT. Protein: CASSRQRVGNTEAFF.

This CDR3 is CASSQTGKGDGYTF. Written as DNA, the CDR3 is TGTGCCAGCAGCCAAACAGGGAAAGGAGACGGCTACACCTTC. The chain links TRBV3-1 (or the pseudogene TRBV3-2) to TRBJ1-2, with D maybe TRBD1 (6 bases). The germline V and J ends were trimmed by 2 bases and 8 bases, with 15 bases remaining between them. CDR1 and CDR2 (germline): LGHDT, YNNKEL (reference sequence). This CDR3 has 14 amino acids.

CDR3 in DNA: TGTGCCAGCAGTTTATCTGGACACACAGATACGCAGTATTTT. It translates to CASSLSGHTDTQYF. V is TRBV27 and J is TRBJ2-3; TRBD1 is a possible D gene (5 bases). Trimming shortened V by 0 bases and J by 2 bases, and 6 bases separated the two germline ends. There are 14 residues in the CDR3. Germline V gene sequence: CDR1 MNHEY, CDR2 SMNVEV (reference sequence).

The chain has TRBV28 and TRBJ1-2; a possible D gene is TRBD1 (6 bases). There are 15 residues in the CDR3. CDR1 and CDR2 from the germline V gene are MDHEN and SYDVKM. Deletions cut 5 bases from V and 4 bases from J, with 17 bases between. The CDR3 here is CASSPGEGEVYGYTF. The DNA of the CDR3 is TGTGCCAGCAGTCCCGGGGAGGGGGAGGTCTATGGCTACACCTTC.

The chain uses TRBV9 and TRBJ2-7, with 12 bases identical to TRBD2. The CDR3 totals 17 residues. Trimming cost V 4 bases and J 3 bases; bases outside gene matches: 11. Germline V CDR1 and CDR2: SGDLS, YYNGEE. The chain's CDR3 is CASSPTTSGRSHYEQYF. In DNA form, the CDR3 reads TGTGCCAGCAGCCCCACGACTAGCGGGAGAAGTCACTACGAGCAGTACTTC.

CDR3 protein: CASRLGQGALDTQYF. In DNA, the CDR3 is TGTGCCAGCAGACTAGGACAGGGGGCGCTGGATACGCAGTATTTT. The J gene is TRBJ2-3, the V gene TRBV6-5; 11 bases line up with TRBD1. The V and J ends lost 6 bases and 6 bases, in that order; junction bases with no gene match: 8. CDR3 length equals 15 residues. In germline, CDR1 is MNHEY, CDR2 SVGAGI.

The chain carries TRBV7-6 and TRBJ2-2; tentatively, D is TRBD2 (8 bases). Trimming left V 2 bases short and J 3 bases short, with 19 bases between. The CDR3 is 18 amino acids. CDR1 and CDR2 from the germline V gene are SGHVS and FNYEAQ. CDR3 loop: CASSLRTGGTVDTGELFF. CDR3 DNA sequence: TGTGCCAGCAGCTTAAGGACGGGGGGGACAGTGGACACCGGGGAGCTGTTTTTT.

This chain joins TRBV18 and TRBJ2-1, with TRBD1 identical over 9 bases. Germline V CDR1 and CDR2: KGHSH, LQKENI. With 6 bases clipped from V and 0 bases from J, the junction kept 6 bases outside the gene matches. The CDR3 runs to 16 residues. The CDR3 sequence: CASSTTGGASYNEQFF. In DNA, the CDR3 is TGTGCCAGCTCGACAACAGGGGGCGCCTCCTACAATGAGCAGTTCTTC.

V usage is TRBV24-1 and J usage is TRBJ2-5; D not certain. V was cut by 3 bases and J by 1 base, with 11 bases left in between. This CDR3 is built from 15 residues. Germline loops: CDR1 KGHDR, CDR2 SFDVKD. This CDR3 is CATSDVGQAQETQYF. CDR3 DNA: TGTGCCACCAGTGATGTCGGCCAGGCCCAAGAGACCCAGTACTTC.

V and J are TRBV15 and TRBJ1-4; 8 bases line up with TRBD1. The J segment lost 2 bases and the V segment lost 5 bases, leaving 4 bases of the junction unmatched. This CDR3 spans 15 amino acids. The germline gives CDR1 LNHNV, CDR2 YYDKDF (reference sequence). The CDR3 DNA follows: TGTGCCACCAGCCCAGGGGACAGGACTAATGAAAAACTGTTTTTT. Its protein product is CATSPGDRTNEKLFF.

Here the CDR3 reads CASSSRTGSNYGYTF. CDR3 sequence (DNA): TGTGCCAGCAGCTCTAGGACAGGCTCTAACTATGGCTACACCTTC. V and J are TRBV12-1 and TRBJ1-2; TRBD1 reflects the table's D call only, with no check against the DNA. TRBV12-1 has pseudogene status. CDR3 length: 15 residues.

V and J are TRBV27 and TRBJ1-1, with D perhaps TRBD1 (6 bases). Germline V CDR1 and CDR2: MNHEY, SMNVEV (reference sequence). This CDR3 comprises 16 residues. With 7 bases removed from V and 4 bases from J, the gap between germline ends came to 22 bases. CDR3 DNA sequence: TGTGCCAGCAACCCTCACAGGGCACGCTTGGGCACTGAAGCTTTCTTT. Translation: CASNPHRARLGTEAFF.

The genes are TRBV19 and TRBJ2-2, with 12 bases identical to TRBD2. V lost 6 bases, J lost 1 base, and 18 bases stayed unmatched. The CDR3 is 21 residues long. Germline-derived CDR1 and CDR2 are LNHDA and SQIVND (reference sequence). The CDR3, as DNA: TGTGCCAGTAGAAGCCGCGGACTAGCGGGACCCCCCATAAGGAACACCGGGGAGCTGTTTTTT. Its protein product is CASRSRGLAGPPIRNTGELFF.

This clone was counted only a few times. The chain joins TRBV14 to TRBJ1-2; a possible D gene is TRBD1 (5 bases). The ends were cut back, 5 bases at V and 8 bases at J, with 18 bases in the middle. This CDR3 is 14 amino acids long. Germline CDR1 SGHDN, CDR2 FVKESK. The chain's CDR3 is CASSYRQGGGGYTF. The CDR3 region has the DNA TGTGCCAGCAGCTACCGTCAGGGAGGAGGAGGCTACACCTTC.

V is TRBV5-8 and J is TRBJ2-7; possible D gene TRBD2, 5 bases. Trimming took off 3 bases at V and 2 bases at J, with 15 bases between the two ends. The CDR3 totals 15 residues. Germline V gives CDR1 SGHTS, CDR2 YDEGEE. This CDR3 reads CASSYDPGWTYEQYF. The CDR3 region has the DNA TGTGCCAGCAGCTATGATCCGGGGTGGACCTACGAGCAGTACTTC.

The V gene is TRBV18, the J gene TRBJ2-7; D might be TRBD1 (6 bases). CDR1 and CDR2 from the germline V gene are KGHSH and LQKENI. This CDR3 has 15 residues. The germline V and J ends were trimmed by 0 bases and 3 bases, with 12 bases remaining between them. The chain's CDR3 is CASSPPGTYGYEQYF. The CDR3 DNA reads TGTGCCAGCTCACCACCCGGGACATATGGCTACGAGCAGTACTTC.

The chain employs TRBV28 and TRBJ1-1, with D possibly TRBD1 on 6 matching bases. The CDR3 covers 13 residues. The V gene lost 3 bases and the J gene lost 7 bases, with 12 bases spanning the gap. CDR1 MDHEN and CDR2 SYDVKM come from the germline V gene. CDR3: CASSLRGSYEAFF. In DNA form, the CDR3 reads TGTGCCAGCAGTTTGAGGGGGTCTTATGAAGCTTTCTTT. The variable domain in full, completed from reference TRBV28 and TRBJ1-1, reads DVKVTQSSRYLVKRTGEKVFLECVQDMDHENMFWYRQDPGLGLRLIYFSYDVKMKEKGDIPEGYSVSREKKERFSLILESASTNQTSMYLCASSLRGSYEAFFGQGTRLTVV.

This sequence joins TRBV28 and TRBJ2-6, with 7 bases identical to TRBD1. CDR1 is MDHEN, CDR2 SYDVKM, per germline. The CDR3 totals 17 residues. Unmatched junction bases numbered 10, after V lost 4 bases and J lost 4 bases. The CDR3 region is CASSSLTGIPGANVLTF. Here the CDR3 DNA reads TGTGCCAGCAGTTCACTGACAGGGATTCCCGGGGCCAACGTCCTGACTTTC.

In DNA form, the CDR3 reads TGCGCCAGCAGCTCCACAGGGTTGGATGAGCAGTTCTTC. It codes for CASSSTGLDEQFF. This chain uses TRBV5-1 with TRBJ2-1; possible D gene TRBD1, 6 bases. Trimming removed 3 bases from V and 8 bases from J, with 12 bases in between. CDR1 is SGHRS and CDR2 is YFSETQ in the germline V gene. The CDR3 has 13 residues.